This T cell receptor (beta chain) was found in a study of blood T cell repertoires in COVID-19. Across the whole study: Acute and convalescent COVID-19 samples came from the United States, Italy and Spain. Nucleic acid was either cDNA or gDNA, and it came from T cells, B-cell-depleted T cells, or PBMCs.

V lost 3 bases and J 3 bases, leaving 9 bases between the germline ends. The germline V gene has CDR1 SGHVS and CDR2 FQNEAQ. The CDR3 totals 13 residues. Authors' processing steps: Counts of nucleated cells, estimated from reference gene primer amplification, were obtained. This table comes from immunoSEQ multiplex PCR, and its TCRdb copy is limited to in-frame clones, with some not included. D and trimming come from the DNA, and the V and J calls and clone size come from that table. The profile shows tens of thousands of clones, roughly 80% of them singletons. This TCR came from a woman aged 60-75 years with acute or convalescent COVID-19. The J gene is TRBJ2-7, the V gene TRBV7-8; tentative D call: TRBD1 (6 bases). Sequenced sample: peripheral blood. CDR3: CASSLGTYYEQYF. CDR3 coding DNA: TGTGCCAGCAGCTTGGGGACATACTACGAGCAGTACTTC.